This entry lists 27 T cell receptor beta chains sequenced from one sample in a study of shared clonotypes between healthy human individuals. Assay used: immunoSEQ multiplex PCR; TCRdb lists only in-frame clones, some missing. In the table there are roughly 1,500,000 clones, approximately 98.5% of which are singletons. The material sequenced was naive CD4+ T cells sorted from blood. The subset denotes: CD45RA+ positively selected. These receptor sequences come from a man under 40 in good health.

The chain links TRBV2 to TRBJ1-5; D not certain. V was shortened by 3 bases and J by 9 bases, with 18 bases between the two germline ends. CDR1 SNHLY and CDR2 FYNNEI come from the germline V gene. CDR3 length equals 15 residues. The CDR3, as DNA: TGTGCCAGCAGTGACTACGATATCAGTCGCGGGCCCCAGCATTTT. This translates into CASSDYDISRGPQHF.

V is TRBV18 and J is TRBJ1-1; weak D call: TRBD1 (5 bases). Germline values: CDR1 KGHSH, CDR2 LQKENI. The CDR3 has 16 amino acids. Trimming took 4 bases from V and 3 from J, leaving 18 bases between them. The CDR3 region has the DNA TGTGCCAGCTCACAGACAGATATGATTGAGGACACTGAAGCTTTCTTT. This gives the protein CASSQTDMIEDTEAFF.

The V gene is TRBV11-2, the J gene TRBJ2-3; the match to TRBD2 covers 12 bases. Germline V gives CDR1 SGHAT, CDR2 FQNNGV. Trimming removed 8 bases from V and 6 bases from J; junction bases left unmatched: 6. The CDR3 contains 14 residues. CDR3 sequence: CASGLAGGWDTQYF. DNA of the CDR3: TGTGCCAGCGGGCTAGCGGGAGGGTGGGATACGCAGTATTTT. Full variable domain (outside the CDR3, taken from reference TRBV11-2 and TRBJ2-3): EAGVAQSPRYKIIEKRQSVAFWCNPISGHATLYWYQQILGQGPKLLIQFQNNGVVDDSQLPKDRFSAERLKGVDSTLKIQPAKLEDSAVYLCASGLAGGWDTQYFGPGTRLTVL.

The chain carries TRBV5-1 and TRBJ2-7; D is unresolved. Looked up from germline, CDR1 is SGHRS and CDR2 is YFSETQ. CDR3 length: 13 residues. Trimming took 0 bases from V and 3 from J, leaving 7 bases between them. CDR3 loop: CASSLDRIYEQYF. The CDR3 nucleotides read TGCGCCAGCAGCTTGGACAGAATCTACGAGCAGTACTTC.

The CDR3 DNA follows: TGCGCCAGCAGCTCGGGACAGGGGGCCGCAGATACGCAGTATTTT. Residues: CASSSGQGAADTQYF. The chain links TRBV5-1 to TRBJ2-3; 12 bases match TRBD1. The CDR3 runs to 15 residues. The J segment lost 4 bases and the V segment lost 3 bases, leaving 3 bases of the junction unmatched. Germline V gene data show CDR1 as SGHRS and CDR2 as YFSETQ.

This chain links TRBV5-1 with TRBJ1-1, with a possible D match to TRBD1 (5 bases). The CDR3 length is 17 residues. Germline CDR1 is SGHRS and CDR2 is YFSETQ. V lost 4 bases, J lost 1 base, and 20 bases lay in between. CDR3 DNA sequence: TGCGCCAGCAGCCCGATCCCTAGGCTGGGACGGAACACTGAAGCTTTCTTT. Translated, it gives CASSPIPRLGRNTEAFF. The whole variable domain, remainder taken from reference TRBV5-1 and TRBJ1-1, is KAGVTQTPRYLIKTRGQQVTLSCSPISGHRSVSWYQQTPGQGLQFLFEYFSETQRNKGNFPGRFSGRQFSNSRSEMNVSTLELGDSALYLCASSPIPRLGRNTEAFFGQGTRLTVV.

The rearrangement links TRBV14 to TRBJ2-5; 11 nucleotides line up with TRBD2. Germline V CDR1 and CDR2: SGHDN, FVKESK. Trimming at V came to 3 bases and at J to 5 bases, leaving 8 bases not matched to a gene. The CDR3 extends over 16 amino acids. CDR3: CASSHTRLAGLETQYF. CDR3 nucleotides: TGTGCCAGCAGCCATACGAGACTAGCGGGATTGGAGACCCAGTACTTC. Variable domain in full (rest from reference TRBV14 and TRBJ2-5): EAGVTQFPSHSVIEKGQTVTLRCDPISGHDNLYWYRRVMGKEIKFLLHFVKESKQDESGMPNNRFLAERTGGTYSTLKVQPAELEDSGVYFCASSHTRLAGLETQYFGPGTRLLVL.

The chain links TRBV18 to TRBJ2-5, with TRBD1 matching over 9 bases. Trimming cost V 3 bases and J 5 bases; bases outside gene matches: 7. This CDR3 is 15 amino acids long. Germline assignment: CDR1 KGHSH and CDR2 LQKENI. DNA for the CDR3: TGTGCCAGCTCACCCGGACAGGGGAGGATTGAGACCCAGTACTTC. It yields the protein CASSPGQGRIETQYF.

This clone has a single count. CDR3: CASRRPVNTEAFF. In nucleotides, the CDR3 is TGTGCCAGTAGGCGGCCCGTGAACACTGAAGCTTTCTTT. The rearrangement links TRBV28 to TRBJ1-1, with unresolved D. CDR3 length: 13 amino acids. CDR1 and CDR2 (germline): MDHEN, SYDVKM. Between the trimmed V and J ends, which lost 9 bases and 0 bases, there was a span of 11 bases.

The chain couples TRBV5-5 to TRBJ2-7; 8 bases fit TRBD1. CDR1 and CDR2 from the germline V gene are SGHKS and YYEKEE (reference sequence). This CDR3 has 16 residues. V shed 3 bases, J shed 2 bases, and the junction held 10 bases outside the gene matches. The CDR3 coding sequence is TGTGCCAGCAGCTCCCCCACAGGGGGTAGTACCTACGAGCAGTACTTC. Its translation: CASSSPTGGSTYEQYF. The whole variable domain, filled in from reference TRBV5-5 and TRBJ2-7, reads DAGVTQSPTHLIKTRGQQVTLRCSPISGHKSVSWYQQVLGQGPQFIFQYYEKEERGRGNFPDRFSARQFPNYSSELNVNALLLGDSALYLCASSSPTGGSTYEQYFGPGTRLTVT.

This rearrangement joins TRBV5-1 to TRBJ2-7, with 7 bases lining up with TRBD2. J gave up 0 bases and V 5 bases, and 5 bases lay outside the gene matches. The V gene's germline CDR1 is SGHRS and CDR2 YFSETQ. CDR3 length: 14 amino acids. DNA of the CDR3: TGCGCCAGCAGAGACCCTAGCGGCTCCTACGAGCAGTACTTC. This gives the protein CASRDPSGSYEQYF.

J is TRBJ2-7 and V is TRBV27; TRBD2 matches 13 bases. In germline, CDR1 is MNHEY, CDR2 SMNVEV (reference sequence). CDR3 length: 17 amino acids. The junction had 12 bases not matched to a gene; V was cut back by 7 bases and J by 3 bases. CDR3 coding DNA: TGTGCCAGCAAGAGGAGGCTCGGGACTAGCGGGAACTACGAGCAGTACTTC. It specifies CASKRRLGTSGNYEQYF.

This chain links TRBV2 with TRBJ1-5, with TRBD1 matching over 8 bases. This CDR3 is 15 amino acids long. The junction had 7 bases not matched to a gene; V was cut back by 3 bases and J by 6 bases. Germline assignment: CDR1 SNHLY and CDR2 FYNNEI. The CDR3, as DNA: TGTGCCAGCAGTGAGGACAGGGTGGGGTCTCAGCCCCAGCATTTT. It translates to CASSEDRVGSQPQHF.

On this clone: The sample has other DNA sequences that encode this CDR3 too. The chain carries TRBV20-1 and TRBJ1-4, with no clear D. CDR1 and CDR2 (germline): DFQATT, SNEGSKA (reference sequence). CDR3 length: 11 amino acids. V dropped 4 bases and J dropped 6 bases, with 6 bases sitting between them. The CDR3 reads CSATRDEKLFF. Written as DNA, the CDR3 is TGCAGTGCTACTCGGGATGAAAAACTGTTTTTT.

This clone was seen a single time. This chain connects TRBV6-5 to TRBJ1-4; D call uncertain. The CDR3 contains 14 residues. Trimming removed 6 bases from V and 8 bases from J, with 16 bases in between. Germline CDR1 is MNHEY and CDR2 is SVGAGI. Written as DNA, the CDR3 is TGTGCCAGCAGACGAGCGATGGGATCGGAAAAACTGTTTTTT. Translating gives CASRRAMGSEKLFF.

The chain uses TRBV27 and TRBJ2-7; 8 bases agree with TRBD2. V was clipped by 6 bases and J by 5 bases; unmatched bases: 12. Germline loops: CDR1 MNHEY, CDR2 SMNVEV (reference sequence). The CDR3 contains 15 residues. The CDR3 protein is CASSSWTSPSHEQYF. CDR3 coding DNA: TGTGCCAGCAGCTCATGGACTAGCCCTTCCCACGAGCAGTACTTC.

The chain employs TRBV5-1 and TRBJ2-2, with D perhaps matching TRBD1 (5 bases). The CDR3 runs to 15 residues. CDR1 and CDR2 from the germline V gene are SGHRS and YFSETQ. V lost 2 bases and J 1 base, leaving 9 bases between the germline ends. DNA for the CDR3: TGCGCCAGCAGCTTCCAAGGACAGAACACCGGGGAGCTGTTTTTT. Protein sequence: CASSFQGQNTGELFF.

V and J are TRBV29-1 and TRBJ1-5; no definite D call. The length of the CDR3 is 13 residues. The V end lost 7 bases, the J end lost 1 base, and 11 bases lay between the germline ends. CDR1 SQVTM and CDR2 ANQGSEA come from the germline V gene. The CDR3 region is CSARRGSNQPQHF. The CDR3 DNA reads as TGCAGCGCCAGAAGAGGCAGCAATCAGCCCCAGCATTTT.

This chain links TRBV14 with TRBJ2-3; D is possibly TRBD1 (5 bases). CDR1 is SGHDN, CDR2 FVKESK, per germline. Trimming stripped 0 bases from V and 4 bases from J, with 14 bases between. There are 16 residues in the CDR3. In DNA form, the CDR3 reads TGTGCCAGCAGCCAAGATTCAGGGTTGACAGCAGATACGCAGTATTTT. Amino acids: CASSQDSGLTADTQYF. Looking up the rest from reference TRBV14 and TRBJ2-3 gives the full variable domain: EAGVTQFPSHSVIEKGQTVTLRCDPISGHDNLYWYRRVMGKEIKFLLHFVKESKQDESGMPNNRFLAERTGGTYSTLKVQPAELEDSGVYFCASSQDSGLTADTQYFGPGTRLTVL.

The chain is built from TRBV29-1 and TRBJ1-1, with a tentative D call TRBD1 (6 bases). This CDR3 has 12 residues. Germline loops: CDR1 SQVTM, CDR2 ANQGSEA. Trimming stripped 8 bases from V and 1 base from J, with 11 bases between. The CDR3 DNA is TGCAGCTCACGACAGGCGAACACTGAAGCTTTCTTT. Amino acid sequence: CSSRQANTEAFF. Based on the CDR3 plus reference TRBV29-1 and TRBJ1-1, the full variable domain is SAVISQKPSRDICQRGTSLTIQCQVDSQVTMMFWYRQQPGQSLTLIATANQGSEATYESGFVIDKFPISRPNLTFSTLTVSNMSPEDSSIYLCSSRQANTEAFFGQGTRLTVV.

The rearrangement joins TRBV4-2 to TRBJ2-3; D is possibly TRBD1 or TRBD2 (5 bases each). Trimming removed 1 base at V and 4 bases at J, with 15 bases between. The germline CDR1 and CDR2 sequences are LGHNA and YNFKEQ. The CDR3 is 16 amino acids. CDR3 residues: CASSQAPGGLADTQYF. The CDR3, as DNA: TGTGCCAGCAGCCAAGCCCCTGGGGGTCTGGCAGATACGCAGTATTTT.

This chain's CDR3 is CASSLLRDTKNIQYF. CDR3 DNA sequence: TGTGCCAGCAGCTTACTCCGGGACACGAAAAACATTCAGTACTTC. The rearrangement uses TRBV11-2 and TRBJ2-4; D is perhaps TRBD1 (6 bases). Germline V gene data show CDR1 as SGHAT and CDR2 as FQNNGV. Trimming took 2 bases from V and 4 from J, leaving 12 bases between them. The CDR3 runs 15 residues.

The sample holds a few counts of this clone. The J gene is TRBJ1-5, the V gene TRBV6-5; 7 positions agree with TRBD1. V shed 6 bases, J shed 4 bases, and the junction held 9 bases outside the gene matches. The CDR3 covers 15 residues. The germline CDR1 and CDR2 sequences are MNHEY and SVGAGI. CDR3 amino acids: CASRSRDSSNQPQHF. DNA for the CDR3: TGTGCCAGCAGGTCCCGGGACAGCTCTAATCAGCCCCAGCATTTT.

The DNA for the CDR3 is TGTGCCAGCAGTTTCACCGAAGCTTTCTTT. Its translation is CASSFTEAFF. The chain carries TRBV6-6 and TRBJ1-1; no definite D call. The CDR3 runs 10 residues. Germline V CDR1 and CDR2: MNHNY, SVGAGI (reference sequence). V shed 4 bases and J shed 8 bases, with 5 bases lying between them.

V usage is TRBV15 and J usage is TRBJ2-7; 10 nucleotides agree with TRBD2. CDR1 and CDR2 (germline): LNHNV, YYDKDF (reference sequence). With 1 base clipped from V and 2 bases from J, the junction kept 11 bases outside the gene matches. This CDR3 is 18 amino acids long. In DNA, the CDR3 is TGTGCCACCAGCAGAGTGATCGTTAGCGGGAGGTTACCCTACGAGCAGTACTTC. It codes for CATSRVIVSGRLPYEQYF.

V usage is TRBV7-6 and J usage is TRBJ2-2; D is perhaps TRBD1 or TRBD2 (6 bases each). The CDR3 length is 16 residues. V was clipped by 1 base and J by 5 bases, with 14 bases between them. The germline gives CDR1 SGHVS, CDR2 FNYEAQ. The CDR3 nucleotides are TGTGCCAGCAGCTTAGGGAGGGACAACGCTACCGGGGAGCTGTTTTTT. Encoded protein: CASSLGRDNATGELFF.

The chain's CDR3 is CASSQTGGEKLFF. The CDR3 nucleotides are TGCGCCAGCAGCCAGACAGGGGGTGAAAAACTGTTTTTT. The V gene is TRBV4-1, the J gene TRBJ1-4; 9 bases are a match to TRBD1. Germline V lookup: CDR1 MGHRA, CDR2 YSYEKL. V shed 3 bases and J 7 bases; nucleotides not matched to a gene: 0. This CDR3 contains 13 residues.